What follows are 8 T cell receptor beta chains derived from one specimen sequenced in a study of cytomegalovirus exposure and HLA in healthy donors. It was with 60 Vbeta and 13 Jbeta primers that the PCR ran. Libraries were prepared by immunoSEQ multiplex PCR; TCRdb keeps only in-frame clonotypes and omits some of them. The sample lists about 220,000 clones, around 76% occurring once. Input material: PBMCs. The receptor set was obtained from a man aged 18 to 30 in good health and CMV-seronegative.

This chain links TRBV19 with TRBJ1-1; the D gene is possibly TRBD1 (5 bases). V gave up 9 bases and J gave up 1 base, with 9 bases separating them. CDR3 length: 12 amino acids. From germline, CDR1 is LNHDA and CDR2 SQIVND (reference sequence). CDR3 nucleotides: TGTGCCAGCAGGGCGGCGAACACTGAAGCTTTCTTT. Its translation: CASRAANTEAFF.

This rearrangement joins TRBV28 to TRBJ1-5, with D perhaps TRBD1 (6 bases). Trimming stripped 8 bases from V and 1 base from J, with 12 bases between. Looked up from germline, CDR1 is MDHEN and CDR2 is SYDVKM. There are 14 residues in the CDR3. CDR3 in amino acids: CASVRGGSNQPQHF. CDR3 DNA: TGTGCCAGCGTAAGGGGGGGAAGCAATCAGCCCCAGCATTTT.

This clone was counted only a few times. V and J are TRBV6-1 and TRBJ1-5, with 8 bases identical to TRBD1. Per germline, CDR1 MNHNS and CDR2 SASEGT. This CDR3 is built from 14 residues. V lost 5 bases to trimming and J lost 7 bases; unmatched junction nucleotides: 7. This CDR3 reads CASSSGQGGQPQHF. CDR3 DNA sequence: TGTGCCAGCAGTTCCGGACAGGGAGGCCAGCCCCAGCATTTT.

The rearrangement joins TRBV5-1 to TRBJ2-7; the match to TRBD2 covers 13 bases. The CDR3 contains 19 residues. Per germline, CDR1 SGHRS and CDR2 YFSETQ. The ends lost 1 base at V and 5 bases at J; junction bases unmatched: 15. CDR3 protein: CASSLPETSGRLPRDEQYF. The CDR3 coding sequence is TGCGCCAGCAGCTTGCCCGAGACTAGCGGGAGGCTCCCCCGCGACGAGCAGTACTTC.

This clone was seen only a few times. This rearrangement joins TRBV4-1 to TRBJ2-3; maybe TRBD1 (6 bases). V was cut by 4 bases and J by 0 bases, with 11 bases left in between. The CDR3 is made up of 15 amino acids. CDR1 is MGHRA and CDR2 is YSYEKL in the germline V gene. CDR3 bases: TGCGCCAGCAGCCCCACCGGACAGAGCACAGATACGCAGTATTTT. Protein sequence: CASSPTGQSTDTQYF.

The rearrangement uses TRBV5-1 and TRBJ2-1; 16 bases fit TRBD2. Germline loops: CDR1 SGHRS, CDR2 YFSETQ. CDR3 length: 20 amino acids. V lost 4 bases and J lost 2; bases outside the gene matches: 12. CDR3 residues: CASSGPGLAGGPSTYNEQFF. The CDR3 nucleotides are TGCGCCAGCAGCGGACCGGGACTAGCGGGAGGGCCGTCAACCTACAATGAGCAGTTCTTC.

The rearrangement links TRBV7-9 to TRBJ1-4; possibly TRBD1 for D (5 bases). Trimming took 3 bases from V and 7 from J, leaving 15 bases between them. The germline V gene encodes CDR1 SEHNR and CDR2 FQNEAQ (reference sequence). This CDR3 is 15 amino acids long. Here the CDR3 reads CASSFPGPEGEKLFF. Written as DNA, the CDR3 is TGTGCCAGCAGCTTCCCGGGGCCGGAGGGTGAAAAACTGTTTTTT. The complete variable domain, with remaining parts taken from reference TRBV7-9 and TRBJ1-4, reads DTGVSQNPRHKITKRGQNVTFRCDPISEHNRLYWYRQTLGQGPEFLTYFQNEAQLEKSRLLSDRFSAERPKGSFSTLEIQRTEQGDSAMYLCASSFPGPEGEKLFFGSGTQLSVL.

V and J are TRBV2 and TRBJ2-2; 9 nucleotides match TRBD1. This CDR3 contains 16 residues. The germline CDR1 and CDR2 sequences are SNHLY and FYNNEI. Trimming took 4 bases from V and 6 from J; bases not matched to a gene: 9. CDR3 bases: TGTGCCAGCAGTGTCAGGGGACAGGGCTTATCCGGGGAGCTGTTTTTT. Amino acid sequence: CASSVRGQGLSGELFF.